One sample yielded the 4 T cell receptor beta chains listed below, sequenced in a study of cytotoxic CD8 clonotypes in ibrutinib-treated CLL. Assay used: immunoSEQ multiplex PCR; TCRdb lists only in-frame clones, some missing. The sample lists around 310,000 clones; around four fifths were seen once. The specimen comprised PBMCs, sampled before ibrutinib treatment. These receptors were obtained from a human donor with chronic lymphocytic leukemia.

The chain couples TRBV27 to TRBJ2-3, with D perhaps being TRBD1 or TRBD2 (5 bases each). The V gene lost 5 bases and the J gene lost 4 bases, with 16 bases spanning the gap. The CDR3 loop spans 15 amino acids. Germline CDR1 MNHEY, CDR2 SMNVEV (reference sequence). The CDR3 spells CASSPSVGTADTQYF. The CDR3 region has the DNA TGTGCCAGCAGTCCCTCGGTCGGGACCGCAGATACGCAGTATTTT.

The chain employs TRBV10-3 and TRBJ2-6; 7 nucleotides match TRBD1. Germline values: CDR1 ENHRY, CDR2 SYGVKD. Trimming took 4 bases from V and 0 from J; bases not matched to a gene: 9. The CDR3 has 18 residues. The CDR3 DNA sequence: TGTGCCATCAGTGGACAGGGCCTTCGTCGCTCTGGGGCCAACGTCCTGACTTTC. Amino acids: CAISGQGLRRSGANVLTF.

In this sample, this clone turned up a few times. This rearrangement joins TRBV4-1 to TRBJ1-1, with 7 bases matching TRBD1. The CDR3 has 13 residues. Germline V CDR1 and CDR2: MGHRA, YSYEKL. Unmatched junction bases numbered 9, after V lost 4 bases and J lost 10 bases. CDR3 residues: CASSRIQGEAAFF. The DNA of the CDR3 is TGCGCCAGCAGCCGGATCCAGGGGGAGGCAGCTTTCTTT.

V gene TRBV5-6 combines with J gene TRBJ2-7; D is unclear. Germline loops: CDR1 SGHDT, CDR2 YYEEEE. Between the trimmed V and J ends, which lost 0 bases and 2 bases, there was a span of 12 bases. CDR3 size: 15 residues. For the CDR3, the DNA is TGTGCCAGCAGCTTGGACCTTAAAGGTACCTACGAGCAGTACTTC. Its protein is CASSLDLKGTYEQYF.